This is a list of T cell receptor beta chains from one sample in a study of T cells in Graves' hyperthyroidism and ophthalmopathy. MiXCR was run by TCRdb on the multiplex PCR reads, yielding one entry per CDR3 protein. The data show 660,000 or so distinct CDR3 sequences, around 20% seen once. The material sequenced was blood. These receptors were taken from a man aged 25-40 years with Graves' ophthalmopathy. CDR3s include the opening cysteine and the closing phenylalanine or tryptophan. A D gene is named only where the DNA matches it firmly. Clone size is stated in some rows and not others, as once, few, many or a class when expanded.

.	TRBV6-1	TRBJ2-1	.	CASSRIGYNEQFF	TGTGCCAGCAGTAGAATAGGGTACAATGAGCAGTTCTTC
few	TRBV4-1	TRBJ1-1	.	CASSPKPLRGDTEAFF	TGCGCCAGCAGCCCAAAGCCCCTGAGGGGGGACACTGAAGCTTTCTTT
few	TRBV5-6	TRBJ2-3	.	CASSGGADTDTQYF	TGTGCCAGCAGCGGGGGGGCAGACACAGATACGCAGTATTTT
.	TRBV19	TRBJ1-2	TRBD1	CASSKGQGAGYTF	TGTGCCAGTAGTAAAGGACAGGGGGCCGGCTACACCTTC
many	TRBV28	TRBJ1-1	.	CASTTSPGTEAFF	TGTGCCAGCACAACTTCCCCCGGCACTGAAGCTTTCTTT
.	TRBV30	TRBJ2-7	.	CASTKDSSYEQYF	TGTGCCTCCACCAAGGATAGCTCCTACGAGCAGTACTTC
.	TRBV20-1	TRBJ1-6	TRBD1	CSAREDRGNSPLHF	TGCAGTGCTAGAGAGGACAGGGGAAATTCACCCCTCCACTTT
.	TRBV6-1	TRBJ1-1	.	CASRTKGRGDTEAFF	TGTGCCAGCAGAACTAAAGGACGGGGAGACACTGAAGCTTTCTTT
.	TRBV10-3	TRBJ1-3	TRBD1	CATKPPGGHGNTIYF	TGTGCCACCAAACCCCCAGGGGGCCATGGAAACACCATATATTTT
.	TRBV5-8	TRBJ1-4	.	CASSPGRIEKLFF	TGTGCCAGCAGCCCGGGACGGATTGAAAAACTGTTTTTT
few	TRBV29-1	TRBJ2-1	TRBD1	CSSRQGASYNEQFF	TGCAGCAGTAGACAGGGGGCGAGCTACAATGAGCAGTTCTTC
many	TRBV13	TRBJ1-4	.	CASSLGQGGDEKLFF	TGTGCCAGCAGCTTAGGCCAGGGCGGGGATGAAAAACTGTTTTTT
many	TRBV7-9	TRBJ1-2	.	CASSSAGEAIYGYTF	TGTGCCAGCAGCTCAGCAGGCGAGGCAATCTATGGCTACACCTTC
.	TRBV4-2	TRBJ2-2	.	CASSQNLGDTGELFF	TGTGCCAGCAGCCAAAATTTGGGGGACACCGGGGAGCTGTTTTTT